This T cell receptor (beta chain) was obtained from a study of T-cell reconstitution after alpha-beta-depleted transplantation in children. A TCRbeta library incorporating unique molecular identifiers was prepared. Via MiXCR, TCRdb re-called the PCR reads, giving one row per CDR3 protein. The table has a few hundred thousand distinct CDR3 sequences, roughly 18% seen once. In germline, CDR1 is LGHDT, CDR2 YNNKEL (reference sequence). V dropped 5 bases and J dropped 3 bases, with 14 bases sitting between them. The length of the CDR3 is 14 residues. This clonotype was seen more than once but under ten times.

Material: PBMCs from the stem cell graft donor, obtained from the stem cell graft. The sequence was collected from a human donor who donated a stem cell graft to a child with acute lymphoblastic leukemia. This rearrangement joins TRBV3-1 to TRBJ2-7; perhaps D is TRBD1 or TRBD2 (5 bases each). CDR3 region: CASSSPGRDYEQYF. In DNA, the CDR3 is TGTGCCAGCAGCTCGCCGGGGCGCGACTACGAGCAGTACTTC.